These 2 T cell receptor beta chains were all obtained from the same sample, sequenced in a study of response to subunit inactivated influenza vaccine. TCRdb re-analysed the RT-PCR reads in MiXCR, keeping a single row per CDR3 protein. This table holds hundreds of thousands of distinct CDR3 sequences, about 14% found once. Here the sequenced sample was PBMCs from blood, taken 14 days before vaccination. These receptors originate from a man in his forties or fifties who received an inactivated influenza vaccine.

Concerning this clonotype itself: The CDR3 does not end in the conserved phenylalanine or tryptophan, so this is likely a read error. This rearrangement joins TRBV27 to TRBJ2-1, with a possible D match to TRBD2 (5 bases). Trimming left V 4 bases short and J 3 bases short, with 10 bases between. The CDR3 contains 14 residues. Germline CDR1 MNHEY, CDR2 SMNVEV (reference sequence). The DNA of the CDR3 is TGTGCCAGCAGTTCCCGGACTGTCTACAATGAGCAGTTCCTC. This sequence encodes CASSSRTVYNEQFL.

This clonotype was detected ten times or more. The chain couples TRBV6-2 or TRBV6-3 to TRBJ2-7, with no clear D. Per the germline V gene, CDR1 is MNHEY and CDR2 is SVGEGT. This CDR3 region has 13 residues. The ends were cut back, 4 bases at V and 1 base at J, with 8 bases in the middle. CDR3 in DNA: TGTGCCAGCAGTTGGGCAGCATCCTACGAGCAGTACTTC. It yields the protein CASSWAASYEQYF.